This T cell receptor (beta chain) was obtained from a study of metastatic and nonmetastatic thyroid tumors. Using MiXCR, TCRdb reanalyzed the PCR reads. The sample consists of roughly 32,000 clones, over 15% of them appearing once. This clone was seen repeatedly, ten times or more. The CDR3 is made up of 15 amino acids. Germline V CDR1 and CDR2: SGHRS, YFSETQ. V lost 3 bases and J 7 bases, leaving 18 bases between the germline ends. Not a single patient had been given any form of treatment at any point before undergoing thyroid surgery. The source of this sequence is a female donor with papillary thyroid cancer or a benign thyroid nodule (not recorded which). Some clones in this sample may be carry-over from other donors' samples. This chain connects TRBV5-1 to TRBJ2-3; possibly TRBD1 for D (6 bases). The material sequenced was blood. The CDR3 sequence: CASSSWPGTTNTQYF. The CDR3 coding sequence is TGCGCCAGCAGCTCATGGCCTGGGACAACAAATACGCAGTATTTT.